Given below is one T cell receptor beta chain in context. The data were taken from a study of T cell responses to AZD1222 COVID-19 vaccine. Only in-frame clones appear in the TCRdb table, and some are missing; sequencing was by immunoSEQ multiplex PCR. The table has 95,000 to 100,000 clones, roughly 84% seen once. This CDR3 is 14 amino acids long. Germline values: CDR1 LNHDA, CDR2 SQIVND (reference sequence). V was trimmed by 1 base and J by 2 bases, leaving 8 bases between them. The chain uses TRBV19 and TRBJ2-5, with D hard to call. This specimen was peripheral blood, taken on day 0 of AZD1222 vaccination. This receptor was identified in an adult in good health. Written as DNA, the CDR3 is TGTGCCAGTAGTATAGGGCCAGAGCAAGAGACCCAGTACTTC. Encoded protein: CASSIGPEQETQYF.